What follows are 15 T cell receptor beta chains derived from one specimen sequenced in a study of regulatory T cells in long-lasting Graves disease. The sample's time point: newly diagnosed GD, antithyroid drugs for less than 3 months. Construction of the TCR library relied on RNA isolated from PBMCs. Relying on iRepertoire HTBI primers and Arm-PCR of CDR3 regions, the team built TCR beta libraries. TCRdb called the multiplex PCR reads again in MiXCR, with one record for every CDR3 protein. Here the sample spans 400,000 to 550,000 distinct CDR3 sequences, 15% to 20% being singletons. This sample also belongs to another study, concerning T cells in Graves' hyperthyroidism and ophthalmopathy.

The specimen was peripheral blood mononuclear cells (PBMCs), collected at new diagnosis, from a patient treated with antithyroid drugs. The receptors come from a woman in her 30s with Graves disease.

This clonotype is a singleton in its sample. This may arise from a read error, as a much more abundant clone is one base away. The V call is TRBV15, the J call TRBJ2-7; perhaps TRBD2 as D (6 bases). Looked up from germline, CDR1 is LNHNV and CDR2 is YYDKDF (reference sequence). V was shortened by 1 base and J by 12 bases, with 22 bases between the two germline ends. This CDR3 has 15 amino acids. As DNA, the CDR3 is TGTGCCACCAGCAGAGCACTCGGGACGGGAGCAGGGCTGTACTTC. Its translation: CATSRALGTGAGLYF.

This clonotype was observed a handful of times. V usage is TRBV6-9 and J usage is TRBJ2-3, with TRBD1 identical over 9 bases. The CDR3 extends over 14 amino acids. Per germline, CDR1 MNHGY and CDR2 SVAAGI. V was pared by 3 bases and J by 7 bases, with 5 bases of the junction left unmatched. CDR3 sequence: CASSYGDRVNTQYF. CDR3 bases: TGTGCCAGCAGTTACGGGGACAGGGTGAATACGCAGTATTTT.

This clonotype was observed many times. The V gene is TRBV30, the J gene TRBJ2-1, with D perhaps given as TRBD1 or TRBD2 (5 bases each). The V end lost 5 bases, the J end lost 6 bases, and 20 bases lay between the germline ends. The CDR3 loop spans 15 amino acids. The germline gives CDR1 GTSNPN, CDR2 SVGIG (reference sequence). CDR3 protein: CAWPPFGDAINEQFF. CDR3 coding DNA: TGTGCCTGGCCCCCTTTCGGGGACGCCATCAATGAGCAGTTCTTC. Full variable domain (outside the CDR3, taken from reference TRBV30 and TRBJ2-1): SQTIHQWPATLVQPVGSPLSLECTVEGTSNPNLYWYRQAAGRGLQLLFYSVGIGQISSEVPQNLSASRPQDRQFILSSKKLLLSDSGFYLCAWPPFGDAINEQFFGPGTRLTVL.

Ten or more counts support this clonotype. The chain is built from TRBV6-1 and TRBJ2-7; possibly TRBD1 for D (6 bases). Germline V CDR1 and CDR2: MNHNS, SASEGT. V lost 5 bases to trimming and J lost 7 bases, with 15 bases between them. The CDR3 sequence is 13 residues long. The CDR3 spells CASSPMQGGEQYF. In DNA form, the CDR3 reads TGTGCCAGCAGTCCGATGCAAGGGGGAGAGCAGTACTTC.

Ten or more counts support this clonotype. The chain combines TRBV6-2 or TRBV6-3 with TRBJ2-7; D ambiguous. The CDR3 consists of 15 residues. V was cut by 6 bases and J by 3 bases, with 18 bases left in between. CDR1 MNHEY and CDR2 SVGEGT come from the germline V gene. CDR3 in DNA: TGTGCCAGCAGCCCATCCCTTGAGCGCAGCTACGAGCAGTACTTC. Translating gives CASSPSLERSYEQYF.

This clonotype has a count of ten or more. CDR3 coding DNA: TGTGCCAGCAGCTTAGGGACTAGGAGGAGGACAGCGTTCTTC. Protein: CASSLGTRRRTAFF. The chain carries TRBV7-2 and TRBJ2-1, with D possibly matching TRBD2 (7 bases). With 1 base removed from V and 15 bases from J, the gap between germline ends came to 19 bases. The CDR3 is 14 residues long. Germline V gives CDR1 SGHTA, CDR2 FQGNSA.

In this sample, this clonotype turned up many times. V and J are TRBV30 and TRBJ2-1; weak D call: TRBD2 (6 bases). CDR3 length: 15 amino acids. Germline V gene lookup returns CDR1 GTSNPN and CDR2 SVGIG (reference sequence). Between the trimmed V and J ends, which lost 5 bases and 5 bases, there was a span of 19 bases. The CDR3 loop is CAWRPWRDGHNEQFF. CDR3 nucleotide sequence: TGTGCCTGGCGGCCCTGGCGGGATGGTCACAATGAGCAGTTCTTC.

This clonotype has only a few counts. CDR3: CASSPGDRQETQYF. The CDR3 nucleotides are TGCGCCAGCAGCCCGGGGGACCGCCAGGAGACCCAGTACTTC. This rearrangement joins TRBV5-1 to TRBJ2-5, with D possibly TRBD2 on 6 matching bases. The germline gives CDR1 SGHRS, CDR2 YFSETQ. There are 14 residues in the CDR3. V gave up 4 bases and J gave up 5 bases, with 15 bases separating them.

This clonotype came up many times. This chain connects TRBV14 to TRBJ2-1; 8 nucleotides agree with TRBD2. Trimming cost V 4 bases and J 7 bases; bases outside gene matches: 9. The CDR3 length is 15 residues. Looked up from germline, CDR1 is SGHDN and CDR2 is FVKESK. The CDR3 loop is CASSLRVSGSNEQFF. The CDR3 DNA reads as TGTGCCAGCAGCCTAAGGGTCAGCGGGAGTAATGAGCAGTTCTTC.

Ten or more counts support this clonotype. J is TRBJ1-1 and V is TRBV27; 10 bases agree with TRBD1. V lost 6 bases and J lost 14; bases outside the gene matches: 9. CDR3 length: 12 amino acids. CDR1 and CDR2 from the germline V gene are MNHEY and SMNVEV (reference sequence). CDR3 DNA sequence: TGTGCCAGCAGGGGGTGGACAGGGGGGTCGTTCTTT. It yields the protein CASRGWTGGSFF.

This clonotype was seen many times. The chain employs TRBV29-1 and TRBJ2-7; D might be TRBD2 (6 bases). The CDR3 length is 15 residues. The V and J ends lost 2 bases and 3 bases respectively, with 17 bases between them. The germline V gene has CDR1 SQVTM and CDR2 ANQGSEA. Written as DNA, the CDR3 is TGCAGCGTTGAAAAAGGAATTGGGGGGTTCTACGAGCAGTACTTC. It yields the protein CSVEKGIGGFYEQYF.

This clonotype was counted many times. The gene calls are TRBV7-2 and TRBJ1-2; tentative D call: TRBD1 (5 bases). Germline V gene lookup returns CDR1 SGHTA and CDR2 FQGNSA. The length of the CDR3 is 13 residues. The V end was cut by 1 base, the J end by 10 bases, with 13 bases between. The CDR3 sequence is CASSLEAQEVYTF. The CDR3, as DNA: TGTGCCAGCAGCTTAGAGGCACAGGAAGTCTACACCTTC.

This clonotype was counted at least ten times. This sequence joins TRBV12-3 or TRBV12-4 and TRBJ2-2; 7 positions agree with TRBD1. The V gene end was trimmed by 6 bases and the J gene end by 0 bases; junction bases not matched to a gene: 4. The CDR3 has 15 amino acids. The CDR3: CASRSTGTNTGELFF. CDR3 DNA: TGTGCCAGCAGGTCGACAGGGACGAACACCGGGGAGCTGTTTTTT.

The genes are TRBV29-1 and TRBJ2-3; 15 nucleotides line up with TRBD2. CDR1 is SQVTM and CDR2 is ANQGSEA in the germline V gene. The CDR3 is 17 amino acids. The CDR3: CSAGGTSGRIWSDTQYF. The CDR3 coding sequence is TGCAGTGCCGGGGGGACTAGCGGGAGGATCTGGTCAGATACGCAGTATTTT.

This clonotype was observed a handful of times. This chain connects TRBV9 to TRBJ2-1, with D possibly being TRBD2 (6 bases). V dropped 4 bases and J dropped 13 bases, with 24 bases sitting between them. This CDR3 spans 15 amino acids. The germline gives CDR1 SGDLS, CDR2 YYNGEE. CDR3 sequence (DNA): TGTGCCAGCAGCACTAGCCCTTCTCGGCTGGATCTTCAGTTCTTC. Protein product: CASSTSPSRLDLQFF.